Listed below are T cell receptor beta chains from one sample, sequenced in a study of beta chain features in type 1 diabetes. Assay: immunoSEQ multiplex PCR; the TCRdb copy retains only in-frame clones and omits some. Of some 410,000 clones in the sample, about an eighth were seen once. Material for sequencing was naive CD4+ T cells from blood. These receptors were taken from a woman between 18 and 29 years old in good health. Each CDR3 is given with its conserved first and last residue. D genes are given only for firm matches. Size is stated for part of the rows, as once, few or many counts, or as a class when the clone is expanded.

J,V,length,D,size,CDR3,DNA
TRBJ1-1,TRBV29-1,13,TRBD1,.,CSAQGQKDTEAFF,TGCAGCGCCCAGGGACAGAAGGACACTGAAGCTTTCTTT
TRBJ2-5,TRBV9,14,TRBD2,many,CASSYGGGSETQYF,TGTGCCAGCAGCTATGGCGGGGGGTCGGAGACCCAGTACTTC
TRBJ2-5,TRBV4-1,13,.,.,CASSQVIGETQYF,TGCGCCAGCAGCCAAGTTATCGGGGAGACCCAGTACTTC
TRBJ2-4,TRBV7-8,15,.,few,CASSSFGTNPNIQYF,TGTGCCAGCAGCTCGTTTGGGACAAACCCCAACATTCAGTACTTC
TRBJ1-2,TRBV5-6,14,.,few,CASITSDGIYGYTF,TGTGCCAGCATCACGAGCGATGGGATCTATGGCTACACCTTC
TRBJ2-5,TRBV7-2,16,TRBD2,.,CASSRQAGKSSETQYF,TGTGCCAGCAGCCGACAAGCGGGGAAGTCTTCGGAGACCCAGTACTTC
TRBJ1-2,TRBV18,14,TRBD1,.,CASSRDSKDSGYTF,TGTGCCAGCTCACGGGACAGTAAGGATTCTGGCTACACCTTC
TRBJ1-5,TRBV7-2,13,.,few,CASSLEVDQPQHF,TGTGCCAGCAGCTTAGAAGTGGATCAGCCCCAGCATTTT
TRBJ2-5,TRBV12-5,14,TRBD2,few,CASGPAGVTETQYF,TGTGCTAGTGGCCCCGCGGGGGTAACGGAGACCCAGTACTTC
TRBJ2-5,TRBV7-3,15,TRBD2,.,CASSPEGLAGETQYF,TGTGCCAGCAGCCCAGAGGGACTAGCAGGGGAGACCCAGTACTTC
TRBJ2-1,TRBV7-7,15,.,once,CASSLGVADNNEQFF,TGTGCTAGCAGCTTGGGGGTAGCGGATAACAATGAGCAGTTCTTC
TRBJ2-5,TRBV20-1,9,.,few,CSAKETQYF,TGCAGTGCGAAAGAGACCCAGTACTTC
TRBJ2-3,TRBV7-2,15,.,.,CASSLGVYSTDTQYF,TGTGCCAGCAGCTTAGGGGTTTACAGCACAGATACGCAGTATTTT
TRBJ1-2,TRBV29-1,11,.,few,CSVRQDYGYTF,TGCAGCGTACGACAGGACTATGGCTACACCTTC
TRBJ1-5,TRBV2,12,.,few,CASSFVGQPQHF,TGTGCCAGCTCTTTCGTGGGTCAGCCCCAGCATTTT
TRBJ1-2,TRBV7-2,15,.,.,CASSLASAGTYGYTF,TGTGCCAGCAGCTTAGCGTCTGCAGGGACCTATGGCTACACCTTC
TRBJ2-5,TRBV7-7,17,TRBD1,few,CASSPWRQRGQQWTQYF,TGTGCTAGCAGCCCGTGGAGACAACGGGGACAGCAGTGGACCCAGTACTTC
TRBJ2-7,TRBV6-1,16,.,.,CASSEGLRQARDEQYF,TGTGCCAGCAGTGAAGGCTTGCGGCAGGCTCGCGACGAGCAGTACTTC
TRBJ2-3,TRBV30,13,.,.,CAWRSPSTDTQYF,TGTGCCTGGAGAAGCCCTAGCACAGATACGCAGTATTTT
TRBJ2-5,TRBV20-1,10,.,few,CSAKQETQYF,TGCAGTGCAAAACAAGAGACCCAGTACTTC
TRBJ1-2,TRBV7-2,16,.,few,CASSLRGGASNYGYTF,TGTGCCAGCAGCTTACGCGGGGGCGCGTCTAACTATGGCTACACCTTC
TRBJ2-3,TRBV7-9,16,.,.,CANSLTGAASTDTQYF,TGTGCCAACAGCTTAACAGGCGCAGCCAGCACAGATACGCAGTATTTT
TRBJ2-3,TRBV5-1,16,TRBD2,.,CASSLGGTSTTDTQYF,TGCGCCAGCAGCTTGGGAGGGACTAGCACCACAGATACGCAGTATTTT
TRBJ2-1,TRBV4-3,17,.,.,CASSQWGRDSANNEQFF,TGCGCCAGCAGCCAGTGGGGGCGGGACAGTGCAAACAATGAGCAGTTCTTC
TRBJ2-3,TRBV20-1,11,.,.,CSAPALDTQYF,TGCAGTGCTCCTGCTCTGGATACGCAGTATTTT
TRBJ2-5,TRBV25-1,11,.,many,CASTLRETQYF,TGTGCCAGCACCCTAAGGGAGACCCAGTACTTC
TRBJ2-7,TRBV29-1,13,TRBD2,.,CSVVGSGIIEQYF,TGCAGCGTTGTGGGTAGCGGGATAATCGAGCAGTACTTC
TRBJ1-4,TRBV6-5,15,.,.,CASSYSDLPREKLFF,TGTGCCAGCAGTTACTCGGACTTACCGCGGGAAAAACTGTTTTTT
TRBJ2-1,TRBV7-9,16,TRBD2,few,CASSLAGSGRSNEQFF,TGTGCCAGCAGCTTAGCAGGTAGCGGGAGGAGCAATGAGCAGTTCTTC
TRBJ1-5,TRBV7-8,16,.,.,CASSLSVSGGNQPQHF,TGTGCCAGCAGCTTATCGGTGTCAGGGGGCAATCAGCCCCAGCATTTT
TRBJ2-4,TRBV27,15,TRBD1,.,CARHPDRGPKNIQYF,TGTGCCAGACATCCGGACAGGGGACCCAAAAACATTCAGTACTTC
TRBJ2-1,TRBV28,13,.,.,CASSARGYNEQFF,TGTGCCAGCAGTGCCAGGGGCTACAATGAGCAGTTCTTC
TRBJ2-7,TRBV30,13,.,.,CAWTTAPVYEQYF,TGTGCCTGGACGACAGCACCCGTCTACGAGCAGTACTTC
TRBJ2-1,TRBV2,13,TRBD2,.,CASSTSGRNEQFF,TGTGCCAGCAGCACTAGCGGGAGGAATGAGCAGTTCTTC
TRBJ1-1,TRBV28,15,.,few,CASSYLGRRGTEAFF,TGTGCCAGCAGTTATTTAGGCCGACGGGGGACTGAAGCTTTCTTT
TRBJ1-5,TRBV21-1,16,.,.,CASSNTLTGGNQPQHF,TGTGCCAGCAGCAACACCCTGACAGGGGGCAATCAGCCCCAGCATTTT
TRBJ2-3,TRBV10-3,15,TRBD2,.,CAIQAGRAGADTQYF,TGTGCCATCCAGGCAGGGAGGGCCGGAGCAGATACGCAGTATTTT
TRBJ1-1,TRBV20-1,11,.,few,CSARTSAEAFF,TGCAGTGCTAGGACATCTGCTGAAGCTTTCTTT
TRBJ2-7,TRBV5-4,14,TRBD1,.,CASSGRQGSYEQYF,TGTGCCAGCAGTGGGCGACAGGGATCTTACGAGCAGTACTTC
TRBJ2-5,TRBV4-2,14,.,few,CASSQLQDEETQYF,TGTGCCAGCAGCCAACTCCAGGATGAAGAGACCCAGTACTTC
TRBJ2-5,TRBV5-1,16,TRBD2,few,CASSDLPGGPVETQYF,TGCGCCAGCAGCGACTTACCGGGAGGGCCTGTGGAGACCCAGTACTTC
TRBJ2-7,TRBV29-1,13,.,many,CSVTRDSSYEQYF,TGCAGCGTAACTCGGGACTCCTCCTACGAGCAGTACTTC
TRBJ2-3,TRBV18,14,TRBD1,few,CASSLDRSTDTQYF,TGTGCCAGCTCACTGGACAGGAGCACAGATACGCAGTATTTT
TRBJ1-4,TRBV30,15,.,.,CAWSIQRARNEKLFF,TGTGCCTGGAGTATACAAAGGGCGAGAAATGAAAAACTGTTTTTT
TRBJ1-1,TRBV7-3,15,.,.,CASRRQVTPETEAFF,TGTGCCAGCAGACGCCAGGTCACTCCGGAGACTGAAGCTTTCTTT
TRBJ1-5,TRBV7-9,13,.,few,CASSIDSDQPQHF,TGTGCCAGCAGTATAGACAGTGATCAGCCCCAGCATTTT
TRBJ2-7,TRBV4-3,15,TRBD2,.,CASSQVAGAFDEQYF,TGCGCCAGCAGCCAAGTGGCGGGAGCCTTTGACGAGCAGTACTTC
TRBJ1-4,TRBV20-1,10,.,.,CSVLMNERFF,TGCAGTGTCCTTATGAATGAGCGGTTTTTT
TRBJ1-2,TRBV29-1,14,.,.,CSVLPRTPNYGYTF,TGCAGCGTTCTCCCGAGGACACCTAACTATGGCTACACCTTC
TRBJ2-1,TRBV7-2,15,TRBD2,.,CASSLGLAGNNEQFF,TGTGCCAGCAGCTTGGGACTAGCGGGCAACAATGAGCAGTTCTTC
TRBJ2-1,TRBV9,15,.,.,CASSVARGNYNEQFF,TGTGCCAGCAGCGTAGCCCGGGGGAACTACAATGAGCAGTTCTTC
TRBJ1-2,TRBV7-9,18,TRBD1,.,CASSTTTGDPEFLYGYTF,TGTGCCAGCAGCACCACTACAGGGGACCCAGAGTTCCTATATGGCTACACCTTC
TRBJ2-5,TRBV5-1,13,.,.,CASSLAGSQTQYF,TGCGCCAGCAGCTTGGCGGGCAGCCAGACCCAGTACTTC
TRBJ2-1,TRBV7-2,14,.,.,CASSRVLSNNEQFF,TGTGCCAGCAGCCGAGTGCTCTCTAACAATGAGCAGTTCTTC
TRBJ1-2,TRBV29-1,12,.,.,CSVGEDDYGYTF,TGCAGCGTTGGGGAGGATGACTATGGCTACACCTTC